The text below deals with one T cell receptor beta chain. This specimen belongs to a study of blood T cell repertoires in COVID-19. For the study at large: The United States, Italy and Spain provided the acute and convalescent COVID-19 samples.

In the source study's methods: Reference gene primer amplification in the assay estimated nucleated cell counts. The data were produced by immunoSEQ multiplex PCR, yet TCRdb's version contains in-frame clones alone and is incomplete. The V and J calls and the clone size are those of that table, but D and trimming were determined from the DNA. This table holds 45,000 to 55,000 clones, 80% to 90% found once. With V trimmed by 8 bases and J by 6 bases, 9 bases remained unmatched. The CDR3 is 13 residues long. Germline assignment: CDR1 KGHSH and CDR2 LQKENI. J is TRBJ1-2 and V is TRBV18, with 7 nucleotides matching TRBD1. The TCR originated in a man in his fifties or sixties with active COVID-19. Sequenced sample: peripheral blood. The CDR3 region is CASTKTGDHGYTF. CDR3 sequence (DNA): TGTGCCAGCACAAAAACAGGGGATCATGGCTACACCTTC.